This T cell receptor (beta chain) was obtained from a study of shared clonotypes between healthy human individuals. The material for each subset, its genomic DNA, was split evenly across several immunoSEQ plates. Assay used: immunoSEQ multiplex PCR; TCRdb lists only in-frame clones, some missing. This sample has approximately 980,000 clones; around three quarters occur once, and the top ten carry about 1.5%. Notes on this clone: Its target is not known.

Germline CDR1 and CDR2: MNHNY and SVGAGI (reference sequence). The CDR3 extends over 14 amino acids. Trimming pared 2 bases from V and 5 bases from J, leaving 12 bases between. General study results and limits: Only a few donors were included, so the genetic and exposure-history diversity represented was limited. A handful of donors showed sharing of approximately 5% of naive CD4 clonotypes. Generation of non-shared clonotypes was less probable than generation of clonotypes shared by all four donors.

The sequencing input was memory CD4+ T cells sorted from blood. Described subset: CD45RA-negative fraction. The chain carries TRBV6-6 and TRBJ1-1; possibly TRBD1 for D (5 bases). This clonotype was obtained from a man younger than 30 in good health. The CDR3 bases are TGTGCCAGCAGTTACGATGGGGGTAGGACTGAAGCTTTCTTT. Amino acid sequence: CASSYDGGRTEAFF.